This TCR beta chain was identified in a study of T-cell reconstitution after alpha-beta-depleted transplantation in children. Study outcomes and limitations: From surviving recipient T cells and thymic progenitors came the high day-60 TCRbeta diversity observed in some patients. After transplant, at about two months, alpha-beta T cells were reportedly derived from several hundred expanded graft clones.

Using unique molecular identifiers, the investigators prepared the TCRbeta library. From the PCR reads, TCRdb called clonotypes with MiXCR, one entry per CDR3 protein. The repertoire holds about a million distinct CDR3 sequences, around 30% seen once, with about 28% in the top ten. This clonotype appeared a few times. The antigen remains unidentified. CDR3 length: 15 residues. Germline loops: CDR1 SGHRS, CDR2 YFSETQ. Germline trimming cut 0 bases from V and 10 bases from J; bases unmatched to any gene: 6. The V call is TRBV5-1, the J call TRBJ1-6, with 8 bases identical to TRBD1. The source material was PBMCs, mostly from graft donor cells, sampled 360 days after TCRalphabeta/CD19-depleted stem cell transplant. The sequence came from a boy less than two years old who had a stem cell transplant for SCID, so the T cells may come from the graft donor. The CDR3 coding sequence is TGCGCCAGCAGCTTGGACGGCAGGGGGCGATCACCCCTCCACTTT. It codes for CASSLDGRGRSPLHF.